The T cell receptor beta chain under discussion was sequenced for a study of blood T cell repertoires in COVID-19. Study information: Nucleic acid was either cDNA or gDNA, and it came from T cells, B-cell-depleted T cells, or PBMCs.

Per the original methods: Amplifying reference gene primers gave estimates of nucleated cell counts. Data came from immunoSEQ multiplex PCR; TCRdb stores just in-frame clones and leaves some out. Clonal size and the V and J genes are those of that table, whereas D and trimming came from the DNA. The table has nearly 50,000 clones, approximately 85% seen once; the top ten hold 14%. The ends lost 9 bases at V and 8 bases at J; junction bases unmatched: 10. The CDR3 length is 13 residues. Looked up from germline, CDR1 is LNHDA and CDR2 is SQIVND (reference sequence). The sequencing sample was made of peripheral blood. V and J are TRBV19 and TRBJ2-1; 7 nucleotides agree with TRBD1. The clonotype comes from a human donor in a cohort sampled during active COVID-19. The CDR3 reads CASARQGLDEQFF. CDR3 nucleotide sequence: TGTGCCAGCGCCCGACAGGGTCTCGATGAGCAGTTCTTC. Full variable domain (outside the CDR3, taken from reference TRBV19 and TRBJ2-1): DGGITQSPKYLFRKEGQNVTLSCEQNLNHDAMYWYRQDPGQGLRLIYYSQIVNDFQKGDIAEGYSVSREKKESFPLTVTSAQKNPTAFYLCASARQGLDEQFFGPGTRLTVL.